Below, 21 T cell receptor beta chains from the same sample are listed, as sequenced in a study of long-term antiretroviral therapy in people with HIV. Runs used v3.0 of the immunoSEQ assay and were done at survey level. Here immunoSEQ multiplex PCR was the method, and the copy in TCRdb shows in-frame clones only, minus some. The sample consists of about 32,000 clones, approximately 83% of them appearing once. Material: unsorted PBMCs, obtained 2.2 years after starting antiretroviral therapy. Receptors were obtained from a young man with HIV.

The chain uses TRBV5-1 and TRBJ2-3, with D unresolved. V was cut by 1 base and J by 4 bases, with 4 bases left in between. The germline CDR1 and CDR2 sequences are SGHRS and YFSETQ. The CDR3 totals 12 residues. The CDR3 reads CASSLLPDTQYF. For the CDR3, the DNA is TGCGCCAGCAGCTTGCTGCCAGATACGCAGTATTTT.

The V gene is TRBV6-6, the J gene TRBJ1-2, with 10 bases lining up with TRBD1. Germline V CDR1 and CDR2: MNHNY, SVGAGI (reference sequence). The CDR3 is made up of 14 amino acids. The ends lost 6 bases at V and 6 bases at J; junction bases unmatched: 7. The CDR3 is CASSRGQGYDGYTF. CDR3 nucleotide sequence: TGTGCCAGCAGCAGGGGACAGGGGTACGATGGCTACACCTTC.

A few counts support this clone. The chain employs TRBV18 and TRBJ2-1; unclear D gene. Per the germline V gene, CDR1 is KGHSH and CDR2 is LQKENI. V gave up 3 bases and J gave up 5 bases, with 14 bases separating them. This CDR3 region has 15 residues. CDR3: CASSPTPGQHNEQFF. For the CDR3, the DNA is TGTGCCAGCTCACCGACCCCGGGCCAACACAATGAGCAGTTCTTC.

The DNA of the CDR3 is TGTGCCAGCAGTTTTTGGGCTAGCGGGAGCCCCGGGGAGCTGTTTTTT. It codes for CASSFWASGSPGELFF. V and J are TRBV28 and TRBJ2-2; 10 bases align to TRBD2. Germline V gene data show CDR1 as MDHEN and CDR2 as SYDVKM. The J segment lost 6 bases and the V segment lost 3 bases, leaving 7 bases of the junction unmatched. The CDR3 has 16 residues.

Comments on this clone: The junction and the germline gene differ at one end; a read error may be behind it. This chain links TRBV7-7 with TRBJ2-2; D not resolved. Per the germline V gene, CDR1 is SSHAT and CDR2 is FNYEAQ (reference sequence). This CDR3 spans 14 amino acids. The CDR3 DNA is TGTGCTAGCAGCTTAGGGTCCAGCACCGGGGAGCTGTTTTTT. This encodes CASSLGSSTGELFF.

This clone is a singleton in its sample. The chain joins TRBV20-1 to TRBJ2-7; D not resolved. The CDR3 length is 10 residues. V gave up 8 bases and J gave up 3 bases, with 8 bases separating them. The germline V gene has CDR1 DFQATT and CDR2 SNEGSKA (reference sequence). The CDR3: CSTLLYEQYF. CDR3 coding DNA: TGCAGTACCCTTCTCTACGAGCAGTACTTC.

The V and J genes are TRBV2 and TRBJ2-3; 10 positions match TRBD2. J was trimmed by 2 bases and V by 11 bases; bases with no gene match: 7. The CDR3 sequence is 14 residues long. Germline CDR1 reads SNHLY; CDR2 reads FYNNEI. In nucleotides, the CDR3 is TGTGCCCTTCAGACTAGCGGGCCCACAGATACGCAGTATTTT. Residues: CALQTSGPTDTQYF.

CDR3 loop: CASTSGGRNEQFF. The CDR3 DNA sequence: TGCGCCAGCACCTCAGGCGGGAGAAATGAGCAGTTCTTC. J is TRBJ2-1 and V is TRBV4-1; 7 nucleotides line up with TRBD2. This CDR3 comprises 13 residues. V trimming: 7 bases; J trimming: 7 bases; junction bases outside the gene matches: 7. CDR1 is MGHRA, CDR2 YSYEKL, per germline.

The chain uses TRBV14 and TRBJ1-4, with D uncertain. CDR3 size: 15 residues. Trimming shortened V by 1 base and J by 4 bases, and 10 bases separated the two germline ends. CDR1 is SGHDN, CDR2 FVKESK, per germline. In nucleotides, the CDR3 is TGTGCCAGCAGCCAAGTTCGTCAGATTAATGAAAAACTGTTTTTT. Translating gives CASSQVRQINEKLFF.

V gene TRBV18 combines with J gene TRBJ2-5; a possible D gene is TRBD2 (6 bases). Germline CDR1 and CDR2: KGHSH and LQKENI. The CDR3 spans 15 residues. V dropped 6 bases and J dropped 0 bases, with 14 bases sitting between them. This chain's CDR3 is CASSVNGGNQETQYF. CDR3 coding DNA: TGTGCCAGCTCTGTCAACGGGGGAAACCAAGAGACCCAGTACTTC.

The rearrangement uses TRBV6-5 and TRBJ1-2; possible D gene TRBD1, 5 bases. Germline CDR1 is MNHEY and CDR2 is SVGAGI. The CDR3 consists of 12 residues. The germline V and J ends were trimmed by 10 bases and 8 bases, with 17 bases remaining between them. CDR3 in DNA: TGTGCCACGACACCCTCGGGGCAGGGCTACACCTTC. As protein: CATTPSGQGYTF.

The chain recombines TRBV2 with TRBJ2-5; D not resolved. Trimming left V 2 bases short and J 4 bases short, with 8 bases between. This CDR3 spans 13 amino acids. Looked up from germline, CDR1 is SNHLY and CDR2 is FYNNEI. The DNA for the CDR3 is TGTGCCAGCAGTGAATTTTTGGCAGAGACCCAGTACTTC. It is translated as CASSEFLAETQYF.

The chain has TRBV18 and TRBJ1-2; D uncertain. This CDR3 has 14 amino acids. The V gene's germline CDR1 is KGHSH and CDR2 LQKENI. With 0 bases removed from V and 4 bases from J, the gap between germline ends came to 9 bases. As DNA, the CDR3 is TGTGCCAGCTCACCACCAGGGCCGATCTATGGCTACACCTTC. Translated: CASSPPGPIYGYTF.

V gene TRBV19 combines with J gene TRBJ2-3; D is possibly TRBD1 (5 bases). The CDR3 totals 15 residues. V lost 3 bases, J lost 0 bases, and 10 bases lay in between. Germline lookup yields CDR1 LNHDA and CDR2 SQIVND (reference sequence). In nucleotides, the CDR3 is TGTGCCAGTAGTATTCCGGACACGAGCACAGATACGCAGTATTTT. The encoded protein is CASSIPDTSTDTQYF. Using reference TRBV19 and TRBJ2-3 for the parts outside the CDR3, the full variable domain is DGGITQSPKYLFRKEGQNVTLSCEQNLNHDAMYWYRQDPGQGLRLIYYSQIVNDFQKGDIAEGYSVSREKKESFPLTVTSAQKNPTAFYLCASSIPDTSTDTQYFGPGTRLTVL.

This chain uses TRBV13 with TRBJ1-3; no definite D call. The V end lost 0 bases, the J end lost 9 bases, and 12 bases lay between the germline ends. Germline V gives CDR1 PRHDT, CDR2 FYEKMQ (reference sequence). This CDR3 has 14 amino acids. The CDR3 DNA reads TGTGCCAGCAGCTTAGGGACCAGGCCAGGCACCATATATTTT. This translates into CASSLGTRPGTIYF.

This chain links TRBV5-8 with TRBJ2-4, with 8 nucleotides matching TRBD1. Losses at the gene ends were 5 bases for V and 2 bases for J; bases not matched to a gene: 6. There are 15 residues in the CDR3. Germline lookup yields CDR1 SGHTS and CDR2 YDEGEE. CDR3 DNA: TGTGCCAGCAGTTCAACAGGGGGTTCCAAAAACATTCAGTACTTC. Amino acids: CASSSTGGSKNIQYF.

V usage is TRBV4-3 and J usage is TRBJ1-4, with no clear D. The V gene lost 1 base and the J gene lost 10 bases, with 4 bases spanning the gap. The CDR3 runs to 11 residues. Germline CDR1 is LGHNA and CDR2 is YSLEER. CDR3 DNA sequence: TGCGCCAGCAGCCAAGCTGGAAAACTGTTTTTT. It is translated as CASSQAGKLFF.

This clone was recorded only once. This rearrangement joins TRBV5-4 to TRBJ1-1; a possible D gene is TRBD1 (6 bases). The V end was cut by 7 bases, the J end by 1 base, with 14 bases between. The germline CDR1 and CDR2 sequences are SGHNT and YYREEE (reference sequence). The CDR3 extends over 14 amino acids. CDR3 loop: CASGNRESNTEAFF. CDR3 nucleotide sequence: TGTGCCAGCGGAAACAGGGAATCGAACACTGAAGCTTTCTTT.

This chain connects TRBV11-2 to TRBJ1-1; D gene ambiguous. The CDR3 length is 14 residues. Between the trimmed V and J ends, which lost 6 bases and 0 bases, there was a span of 11 bases. Germline CDR1 SGHAT, CDR2 FQNNGV. CDR3 sequence: CASRVPGLNTEAFF. For the CDR3, the DNA is TGTGCCAGCAGAGTACCGGGGTTGAACACTGAAGCTTTCTTT.

The rearrangement joins TRBV6-5 to TRBJ2-1; unclear D gene. Germline CDR1 MNHEY, CDR2 SVGAGI. The CDR3 is made up of 15 amino acids. The V end was cut by 6 bases, the J end by 0 bases, with 12 bases between. The chain's CDR3 is CASRRAQSSYNEQFF. As DNA, the CDR3 is TGTGCCAGCAGAAGAGCCCAGAGCTCCTACAATGAGCAGTTCTTC.

The J gene is TRBJ2-6, the V gene TRBV18; D may be TRBD1 (6 bases). The germline V and J ends were trimmed by 8 bases and 5 bases, with 22 bases remaining between them. The CDR3 covers 17 residues. Germline CDR1 reads KGHSH; CDR2 reads LQKENI. The CDR3 reads CASGKRTDTLRANVLTF. The CDR3 coding sequence is TGTGCCAGCGGGAAAAGGACAGATACACTTCGGGCCAACGTCCTGACTTTC.